Each of the 30 T cell receptor beta chains below was sequenced from the same sample in a study of breast tumors, draining lymph nodes, adjacent tissues. One entry per CDR3 protein results from TCRdb running MiXCR on the multiplex PCR reads. The sample shows 150,000 to 200,000 distinct CDR3 sequences, approximately 30% of them seen only once. Breast cancer patients provided tissue from their axillary draining lymph nodes. The material sequenced was axillary lymph node tissue. These receptors came from a female donor with breast cancer. Some clones in this sample may be carry-over from other donors' samples.

With respect to this clonotype: With a much larger clone just one base away, this may be a read error. The J gene is TRBJ2-7, the V gene TRBV5-8; D is undetermined. V shed 6 bases and J shed 2 bases, with 15 bases lying between them. CDR1 SGHTS and CDR2 YDEGEE come from the germline V gene. This CDR3 spans 14 amino acids. The CDR3 sequence is CASTAFGSAYEQYF. CDR3 sequence (DNA): TGTGCCAGCACCGCTTTTGGGTCGGCCTACGAGCAGTACTTC.

This clonotype showed up just a few times. This chain uses TRBV6-1 with TRBJ2-1; D is ambiguous. The CDR3 totals 12 residues. V lost 2 bases, J lost 15 bases, and 14 bases lay in between. Germline assignment: CDR1 MNHNS and CDR2 SASEGT. CDR3 sequence: CASSESGRSRFF. The CDR3 DNA sequence: TGTGCCAGCAGTGAATCGGGCCGATCGCGGTTCTTC.

There are many counts of this clonotype. The V call is TRBV6-5, the J call TRBJ2-2; 11 bases line up with TRBD2. Germline trimming cut 7 bases from V and 0 bases from J; bases unmatched to any gene: 4. CDR1 and CDR2 (germline): MNHEY, SVGAGI. The CDR3 contains 16 residues. CDR3: CASIRLAGSNTGELFF. CDR3 coding DNA: TGTGCCAGCATTCGACTAGCGGGATCGAACACCGGGGAGCTGTTTTTT.

This sequence joins TRBV27 and TRBJ1-5; no reliable D call. Germline CDR1 is MNHEY and CDR2 is SMNVEV (reference sequence). CDR3 length: 16 residues. Trimming pared 0 bases from V and 2 bases from J, leaving 11 bases between. The CDR3 nucleotides are TGTGCCAGCAGTTTATCACGCAGCGGGGGCAATCAGCCCCAGCATTTT. It translates to CASSLSRSGGNQPQHF.

The rearrangement links TRBV15 to TRBJ2-5; either TRBD1 or TRBD2 may fit D (6 bases each). The V end was cut by 5 bases, the J end by 4 bases, with 17 bases between. The CDR3 totals 15 residues. Per the germline V gene, CDR1 is LNHNV and CDR2 is YYDKDF (reference sequence). In nucleotides, the CDR3 is TGTGCCACCAGCGCGCGGCGGAGGGGGACAGAGACCCAGTACTTC. This encodes CATSARRRGTETQYF.

This clonotype was seen many times. CDR3 residues: CASSATGGSGEQYF. The CDR3 bases are TGTGCCAGCAGCGCGACAGGGGGGTCGGGTGAGCAGTACTTC. V and J are TRBV7-9 and TRBJ2-7, with 9 nucleotides matching TRBD1. Germline CDR1 SEHNR, CDR2 FQNEAQ (reference sequence). The CDR3 sequence is 14 residues long. V shed 5 bases, J shed 7 bases, and the junction held 9 bases outside the gene matches.

Remarks on this clonotype: A much bigger clone sits one base away, suggesting this may be a read error. This chain uses TRBV20-1 with TRBJ2-1; tentative D call: TRBD2 (6 bases). The ends were cut back, 0 bases at V and 2 bases at J, with 14 bases in the middle. CDR1 and CDR2 from the germline V gene are DFQATT and SNEGSKA (reference sequence). The CDR3 loop spans 16 amino acids. CDR3 DNA sequence: TGCAGTGCTAGAGAGCCTAGCGCTGCTGCCTACAATGAGCAGTTCTTC. Protein product: CSAREPSAAAYNEQFF.

This clonotype was recorded at least ten times. This chain connects TRBV14 to TRBJ1-3; D gene ambiguous. The CDR3 is 16 amino acids. Germline CDR1 SGHDN, CDR2 FVKESK. V lost 4 bases to trimming and J lost 0 bases, with 13 bases between them. CDR3 loop: CASSPRTPSSGNTIYF. DNA for the CDR3: TGTGCCAGCAGCCCTAGGACGCCAAGCTCTGGAAACACCATATATTTT.

The chain recombines TRBV7-9 with TRBJ2-6; perhaps TRBD1 as D (6 bases). CDR1 is SEHNR and CDR2 is FQNEAQ in the germline V gene (reference sequence). The V end was cut by 5 bases, the J end by 0 bases, with 29 bases between. This CDR3 comprises 22 residues. The CDR3 region is CASSQTIRGVPGLCSGANVLTF. As DNA, the CDR3 is TGTGCCAGCAGCCAAACCATCAGGGGAGTCCCCGGGCTGTGCTCTGGGGCCAACGTCCTGACTTTC.

About this clonotype: Its ends do not fully match the called genes, so a read error is possible. This chain connects TRBV7-7 to TRBJ1-5; a possible D gene is TRBD1 (5 bases). CDR3 size: 15 residues. Germline CDR1 and CDR2: SSHAT and FNYEAQ (reference sequence). The CDR3 bases are TGTGCTAGCAGCGAACTAAAGGGGAGCAATCAGCCCCAGCATTTT. This sequence encodes CASSELKGSNQPQHF.

This clonotype was recorded at least ten times. V gene TRBV12-3 or TRBV12-4 combines with J gene TRBJ2-7, with D possibly matching TRBD1 (6 bases). The CDR3 totals 17 residues. Trimming left V 5 bases short and J 2 bases short, with 22 bases between. CDR3 protein: CASSGTGTPHAPYEQYF. CDR3 DNA sequence: TGTGCCAGCAGTGGAACCGGGACACCTCACGCCCCCTACGAGCAGTACTTC.

The J gene is TRBJ2-1, the V gene TRBV29-1; D possibly uses TRBD1 or TRBD2 (5 bases each). There are 12 residues in the CDR3. V lost 6 bases and J 7 bases, leaving 13 bases between the germline ends. The germline V gene has CDR1 SQVTM and CDR2 ANQGSEA. This chain's CDR3 is CSVGTGGNEQFF. The CDR3 DNA follows: TGCAGCGTAGGGACGGGCGGGAATGAGCAGTTCTTC.

The rearrangement uses TRBV7-2 and TRBJ2-1; 7 nucleotides match TRBD1. Germline V CDR1 and CDR2: SGHTA, FQGNSA. The CDR3 contains 14 residues. With 7 bases clipped from V and 5 bases from J, the junction kept 8 bases outside the gene matches. The CDR3 reads CASTLTGLDNEQFF. CDR3 coding DNA: TGTGCCAGCACCCTGACAGGGTTGGACAATGAGCAGTTCTTC.

To note about this clonotype: Since a much larger clone is just one base distant, this may be a read error. The chain is built from TRBV7-9 and TRBJ1-3; 11 positions match TRBD1. The CDR3 length is 15 residues. The V gene's germline CDR1 is SEHNR and CDR2 FQNEAQ (reference sequence). The CDR3 protein is CASSFSGQGGSTIYF. The CDR3, as DNA: TGTGCCAGCAGCTTCTCGGGACAGGGGGGAAGCACCATATATTTT.

This clonotype was seen only a few times. J is TRBJ1-3 and V is TRBV6-5, with a possible D match to TRBD1 (6 bases). Germline lookup yields CDR1 MNHEY and CDR2 SVGAGI. CDR3 length equals 13 residues. The V end was cut by 4 bases, the J end by 8 bases, with 12 bases between. The DNA for the CDR3 is TGTGCCAGCAGTTTCCGGGGGCTGGACACCATATATTTT. It yields the protein CASSFRGLDTIYF.

This clonotype was counted many times. The gene calls are TRBV4-1 and TRBJ1-3, with TRBD1 matching 7 bases. Unmatched junction bases numbered 2, after V lost 4 bases and J lost 2 bases. The CDR3 has 14 amino acids. In germline, CDR1 is MGHRA, CDR2 YSYEKL. The CDR3 loop reads CASSRTGAGNTIYF. DNA of the CDR3: TGCGCCAGCAGCCGAACAGGGGCTGGAAACACCATATATTTT.

The gene calls are TRBV24-1 and TRBJ2-1; tentatively, D is TRBD2 (7 bases). CDR3 size: 13 residues. Germline V gene sequence: CDR1 KGHDR, CDR2 SFDVKD. V lost 6 bases, J lost 10 bases, and 15 bases lay in between. This CDR3 reads CATSLGGGNEQFF. CDR3 bases: TGTGCCACCAGTTTAGGGGGAGGGAACGAGCAGTTCTTC.

Comment on this clonotype: This could be a read error, since a much larger clone is one nucleotide away. The chain has TRBV20-1 and TRBJ2-2, with D possibly TRBD2 on 7 matching bases. The V gene's germline CDR1 is DFQATT and CDR2 SNEGSKA (reference sequence). The CDR3 extends over 16 amino acids. CDR3 sequence reads: CGARERRGGLTGELFF. The CDR3 region has the DNA TGCGGTGCTAGAGAAAGGAGGGGGGGCCTCACCGGGGAGCTGTTTTTT.

This sequence joins TRBV30 and TRBJ1-6; possibly TRBD1 for D (6 bases). The ends were cut back, 0 bases at V and 5 bases at J, with 20 bases in the middle. CDR1 and CDR2 (germline): GTSNPN, SVGIG (reference sequence). The CDR3 is 18 residues long. CDR3: CAWSVHLKGGQNNSPLHF. The CDR3 nucleotides are TGTGCCTGGAGTGTACACCTAAAAGGGGGACAAAATAATTCACCCCTCCACTTT.

Notes on this clonotype: At one end the junction does not follow the germline gene, possibly because of a read error. The chain is built from TRBV5-6 and TRBJ1-1, with D possibly matching TRBD1 (6 bases). This CDR3 spans 13 amino acids. CDR1 SGHDT and CDR2 YYEEEE come from the germline V gene. The CDR3 DNA reads TGTGCCAGCAGCCTAGACAGGAACCCTGAAGCTTTCTTT. Protein: CASSLDRNPEAFF.

The sample holds many counts of this clonotype. The genes are TRBV28 and TRBJ2-1; D could derive from TRBD1 or TRBD2 (5 bases each). The CDR3 is 13 amino acids. Per germline, CDR1 MDHEN and CDR2 SYDVKM. Trimming cost V 6 bases and J 6 bases, with 12 bases left between them. The DNA of the CDR3 is TGTGCCAGCAGCAACACAGGAGGCAATGAGCAGTTCTTC. Translation: CASSNTGGNEQFF.

This clonotype has ten or more counts. The chain couples TRBV12-3 or TRBV12-4 to TRBJ2-2, with 8 bases identical to TRBD2. This CDR3 is 17 amino acids long. Trimming at V came to 7 bases and at J to 1 base, leaving 11 bases not matched to a gene. CDR3 coding DNA: TGTGCCAGCACCCCAGGAAGGCTAGCGGGGAACACCGGGGAGCTGTTTTTT. Translation gives CASTPGRLAGNTGELFF.

This clonotype was counted many times. The chain uses TRBV11-2 and TRBJ2-7; D is possibly TRBD1 (5 bases). V shed 3 bases and J shed 7 bases, with 13 bases lying between them. The CDR3 spans 13 residues. The germline V gene has CDR1 SGHAT and CDR2 FQNNGV. The CDR3 loop reads CASSFMTQGEQYF. CDR3 bases: TGTGCCAGCAGCTTTATGACTCAGGGTGAGCAGTACTTC. Using reference TRBV11-2 and TRBJ2-7 for the parts outside the CDR3, the full variable domain is EAGVAQSPRYKIIEKRQSVAFWCNPISGHATLYWYQQILGQGPKLLIQFQNNGVVDDSQLPKDRFSAERLKGVDSTLKIQPAKLEDSAVYLCASSFMTQGEQYFGPGTRLTVT.

In the case of this clonotype: The junction departs from germline at one end; a sequencing error may be responsible. The chain combines TRBV20-1 with TRBJ1-2; D is undetermined. CDR1 is DFQATT, CDR2 SNEGSKA, per germline (reference sequence). There are 12 residues in the CDR3. The CDR3 region has the DNA TGCAGTGCTAGAGTGGGCCACTATGGCTCCCCCTTC. Protein sequence: CSARVGHYGSPF.

This clonotype was counted at least ten times. This sequence joins TRBV9 and TRBJ2-7; tentative D call: TRBD2 (5 bases). This CDR3 comprises 14 residues. Trimming took off 7 bases at V and 7 bases at J, with 21 bases between the two ends. Germline values: CDR1 SGDLS, CDR2 YYNGEE. The CDR3: CASGIGLSPGEQYF. In DNA, the CDR3 is TGTGCCAGCGGGATCGGACTGTCCCCCGGGGAGCAGTACTTC.

This clonotype occurred many times. This chain links TRBV12-3 or TRBV12-4 with TRBJ1-4, with D tentatively TRBD1 (5 bases). The CDR3 has 16 amino acids. V was clipped by 2 bases and J by 4 bases, with 14 bases between them. DNA of the CDR3: TGTGCCAGCAGTTTATCATCGGGACCTATTAATGAAAAACTGTTTTTT. Translation: CASSLSSGPINEKLFF.

As concerns this clonotype: This may arise from a read error, as a much more abundant clone is one base away. The CDR3 loop is CASSLEGGPYEKLFF. The CDR3 DNA reads TGTGCCAGCAGCTTGGAGGGGGGCCCTTATGAAAAACTGTTTTTT. The chain combines TRBV5-1 with TRBJ1-4; D might be TRBD1 (6 bases). The length of the CDR3 is 15 residues. Germline loops: CDR1 SGHRS, CDR2 YFSETQ.

Turning to this clonotype: One junction end does not reproduce the germline sequence, and a read error may be involved. The chain links TRBV5-1 to TRBJ1-1, with D perhaps TRBD1 (5 bases). There are 12 residues in the CDR3. The germline V gene encodes CDR1 SGHRS and CDR2 YFSETQ. CDR3 sequence reads: CASSPRQTEAFF. As DNA, the CDR3 is TGTGCCAGCAGCCCCCGACAGACTGAAGCTTTCTTT.

The V and J genes are TRBV24-1 and TRBJ2-1; 10 bases are shared with TRBD2. Germline-derived CDR1 and CDR2 are KGHDR and SFDVKD. V shed 3 bases and J 4 bases; nucleotides not matched to a gene: 8. The CDR3 has 17 amino acids. The CDR3 loop is CATSDPHLAGDYNEQFF. CDR3 bases: TGTGCCACCAGTGATCCTCATCTAGCGGGAGATTACAATGAGCAGTTCTTC.

This clonotype showed up many times. The rearrangement joins TRBV11-3 to TRBJ1-4; the D gene is possibly TRBD1 (6 bases). Looked up from germline, CDR1 is SGHNT and CDR2 is YENEEA. Trimming removed 4 bases from V and 0 bases from J, with 9 bases in between. This CDR3 region has 15 residues. CDR3 loop: CASSSDSSTNEKLFF. In DNA form, the CDR3 reads TGTGCCAGCAGCTCGGACAGTTCAACTAATGAAAAACTGTTTTTT. Full variable domain (missing parts from reference TRBV11-3 and TRBJ1-4): EAGVVQSPRYKIIEKKQPVAFWCNPISGHNTLYWYLQNLGQGPELLIRYENEEAVDDSQLPKDRFSAERLKGVDSTLKIQPAELGDSAVYLCASSSDSSTNEKLFFGSGTQLSVL.